The clone carrying this TCR beta chain was observed once. Use of 60 Vbeta and 13 Jbeta primers characterized the PCR. Only in-frame clones appear in the TCRdb table, and some are missing; sequencing was by immunoSEQ multiplex PCR. The sample includes roughly 200,000 clones, 77% of them seen just once. This specimen comes from a study of cytomegalovirus exposure and HLA in healthy donors. This CDR3 spans 16 amino acids. Looked up from germline, CDR1 is SGHKS and CDR2 is YYEKEE (reference sequence). V lost 0 bases, J lost 1 base, and 10 bases lay in between. V and J are TRBV5-5 and TRBJ2-2; D perhaps matches TRBD2 (5 bases). The material sequenced was PBMCs. This sequence originates from an older woman in good health and CMV-seropositive. The CDR3 loop is CASSLAEGKNTGELFF. CDR3 DNA: TGTGCCAGCAGCTTGGCAGAGGGCAAGAACACCGGGGAGCTGTTTTTT.